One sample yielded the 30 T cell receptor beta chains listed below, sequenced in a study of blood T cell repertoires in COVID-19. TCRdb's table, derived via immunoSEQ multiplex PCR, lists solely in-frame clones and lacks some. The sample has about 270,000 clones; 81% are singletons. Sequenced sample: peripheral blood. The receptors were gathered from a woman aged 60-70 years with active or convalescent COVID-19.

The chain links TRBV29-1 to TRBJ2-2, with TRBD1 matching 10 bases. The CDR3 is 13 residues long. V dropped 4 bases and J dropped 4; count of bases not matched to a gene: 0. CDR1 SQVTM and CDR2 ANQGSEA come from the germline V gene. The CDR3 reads CSVGQGATGELFF. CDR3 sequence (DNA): TGCAGCGTTGGACAGGGGGCCACCGGGGAGCTGTTTTTT.

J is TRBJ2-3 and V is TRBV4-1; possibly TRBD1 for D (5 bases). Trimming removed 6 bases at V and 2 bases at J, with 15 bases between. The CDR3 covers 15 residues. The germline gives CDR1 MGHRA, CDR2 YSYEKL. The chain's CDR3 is CASSSILGATDTQYF. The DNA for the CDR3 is TGCGCCAGCAGTTCCATTCTAGGGGCCACAGATACGCAGTATTTT.

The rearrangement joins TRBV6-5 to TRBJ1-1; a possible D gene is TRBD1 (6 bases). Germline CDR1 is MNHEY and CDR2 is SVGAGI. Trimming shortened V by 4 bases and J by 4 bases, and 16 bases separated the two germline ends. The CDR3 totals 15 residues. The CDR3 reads CASSSSDRWGTEAFF. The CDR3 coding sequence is TGTGCCAGCAGTTCCAGCGACAGGTGGGGCACTGAAGCTTTCTTT.

CDR3 residues: CASRKGQNNNEQFF. CDR3 nucleotides: TGTGCCAGCAGAAAGGGACAGAACAACAATGAGCAGTTCTTC. The V call is TRBV6-5, the J call TRBJ2-1, with 7 nucleotides matching TRBD1. The CDR3 spans 14 residues. Trimming at V came to 6 bases and at J to 5 bases, leaving 7 bases not matched to a gene. Germline CDR1 reads MNHEY; CDR2 reads SVGAGI.

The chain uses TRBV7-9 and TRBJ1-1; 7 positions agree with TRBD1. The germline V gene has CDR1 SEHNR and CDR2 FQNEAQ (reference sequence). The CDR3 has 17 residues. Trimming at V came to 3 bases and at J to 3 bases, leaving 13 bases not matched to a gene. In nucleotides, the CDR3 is TGTGCCAGCAGCTTTAGGAGAAACAGGGGCGGGGACACTGAAGCTTTCTTT. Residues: CASSFRRNRGGDTEAFF.

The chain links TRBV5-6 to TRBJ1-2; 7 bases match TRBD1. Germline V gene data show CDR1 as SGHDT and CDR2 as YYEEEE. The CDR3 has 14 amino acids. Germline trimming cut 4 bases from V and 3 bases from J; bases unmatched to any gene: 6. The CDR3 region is CASSQGDFDYGYTF. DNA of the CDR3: TGTGCCAGCAGCCAGGGGGATTTTGACTATGGCTACACCTTC.

The DNA of the CDR3 is TGCGCCAGCAGCCATCCCGGACTAGCGGGGGGCCCCTACCAAGAGACCCAGTACTTC. Its protein is CASSHPGLAGGPYQETQYF. The V gene is TRBV4-1, the J gene TRBJ2-5; 14 positions match TRBD2. This CDR3 region has 19 residues. V shed 3 bases, J shed 0 bases, and the junction held 9 bases outside the gene matches. Germline V CDR1 and CDR2: MGHRA, YSYEKL.

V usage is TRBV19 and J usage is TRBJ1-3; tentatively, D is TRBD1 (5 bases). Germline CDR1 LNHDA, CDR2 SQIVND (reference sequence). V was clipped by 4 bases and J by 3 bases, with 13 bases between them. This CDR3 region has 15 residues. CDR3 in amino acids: CASSTLQEFGNTIYF. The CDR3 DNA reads TGTGCCAGTAGTACCTTACAGGAATTTGGAAACACCATATATTTT.

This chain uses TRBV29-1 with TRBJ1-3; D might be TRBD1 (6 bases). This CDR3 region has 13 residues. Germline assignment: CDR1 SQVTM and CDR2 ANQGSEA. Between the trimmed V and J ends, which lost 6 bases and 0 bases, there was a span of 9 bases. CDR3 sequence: CSVRGVSGNTIYF. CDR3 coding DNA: TGCAGCGTCAGGGGCGTCTCTGGAAACACCATATATTTT.

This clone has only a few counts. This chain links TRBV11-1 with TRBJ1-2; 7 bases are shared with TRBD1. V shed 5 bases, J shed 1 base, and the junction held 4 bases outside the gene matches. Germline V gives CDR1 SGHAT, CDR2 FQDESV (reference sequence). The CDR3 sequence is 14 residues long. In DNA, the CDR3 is TGTGCCAGCAGCCCAACAGGGGTTAACTATGGCTACACCTTC. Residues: CASSPTGVNYGYTF.

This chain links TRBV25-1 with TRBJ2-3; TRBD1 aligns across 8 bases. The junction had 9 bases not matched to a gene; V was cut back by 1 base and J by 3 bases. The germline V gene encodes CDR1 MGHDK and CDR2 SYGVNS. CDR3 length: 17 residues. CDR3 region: CASSESQGGIRTDTQYF. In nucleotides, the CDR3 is TGTGCCAGCAGTGAATCACAGGGGGGTATTAGGACAGATACGCAGTATTTT.

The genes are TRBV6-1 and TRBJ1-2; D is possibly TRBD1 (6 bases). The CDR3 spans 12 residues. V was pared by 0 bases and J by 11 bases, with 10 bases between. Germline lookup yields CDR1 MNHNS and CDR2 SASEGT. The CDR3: CASSEAEDSYTF. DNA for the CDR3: TGTGCCAGCAGTGAAGCTGAGGACAGTTACACCTTC.

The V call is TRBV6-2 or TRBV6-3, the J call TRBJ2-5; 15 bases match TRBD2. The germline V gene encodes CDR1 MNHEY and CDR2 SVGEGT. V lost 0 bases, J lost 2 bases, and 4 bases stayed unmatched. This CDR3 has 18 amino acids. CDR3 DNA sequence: TGTGCCAGCAGTTACTCCGGACTAGCGGGGGGGCGTCAAGAGACCCAGTACTTC. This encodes CASSYSGLAGGRQETQYF.

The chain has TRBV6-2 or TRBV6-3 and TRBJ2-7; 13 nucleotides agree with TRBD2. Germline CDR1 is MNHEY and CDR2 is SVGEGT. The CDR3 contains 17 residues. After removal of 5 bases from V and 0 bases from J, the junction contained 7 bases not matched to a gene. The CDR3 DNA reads TGTGCCAGCAGTAGACAAGGGACTAGCGGGGACTCCTACGAGCAGTACTTC. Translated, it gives CASSRQGTSGDSYEQYF.

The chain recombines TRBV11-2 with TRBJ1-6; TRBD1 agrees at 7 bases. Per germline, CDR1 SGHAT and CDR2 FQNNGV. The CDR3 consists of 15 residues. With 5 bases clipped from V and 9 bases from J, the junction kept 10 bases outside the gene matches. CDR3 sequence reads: CASSPAGTVTSPLHF. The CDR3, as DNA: TGTGCCAGCAGCCCAGCAGGGACAGTTACTTCACCCCTCCACTTT.

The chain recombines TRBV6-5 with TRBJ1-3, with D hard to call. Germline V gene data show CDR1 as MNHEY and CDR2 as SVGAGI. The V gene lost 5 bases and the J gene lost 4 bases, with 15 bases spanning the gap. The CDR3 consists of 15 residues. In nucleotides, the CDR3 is TGTGCCAGCAGTACCCTCCAAGTACAAGGAAACACCATATATTTT. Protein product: CASSTLQVQGNTIYF.

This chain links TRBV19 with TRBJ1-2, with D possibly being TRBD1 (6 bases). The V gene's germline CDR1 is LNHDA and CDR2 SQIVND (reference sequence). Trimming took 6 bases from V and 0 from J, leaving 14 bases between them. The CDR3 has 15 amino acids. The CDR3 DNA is TGTGCCAGTAGGCCCGGGGCAGGGGCTAACTATGGCTACACCTTC. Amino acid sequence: CASRPGAGANYGYTF.

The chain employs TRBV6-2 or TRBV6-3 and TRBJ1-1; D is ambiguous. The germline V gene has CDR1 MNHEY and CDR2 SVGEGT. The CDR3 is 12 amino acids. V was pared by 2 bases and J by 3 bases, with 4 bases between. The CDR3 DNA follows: TGTGCCAGCAGTTACACATACACTGAAGCTTTCTTT. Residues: CASSYTYTEAFF.

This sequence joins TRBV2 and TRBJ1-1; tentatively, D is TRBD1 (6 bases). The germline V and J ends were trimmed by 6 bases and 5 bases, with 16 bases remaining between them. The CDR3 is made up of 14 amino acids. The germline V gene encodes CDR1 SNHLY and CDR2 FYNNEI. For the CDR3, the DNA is TGTGCCAGCAGCGGGGACACTAGGCGGACTGAAGCTTTCTTT. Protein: CASSGDTRRTEAFF.

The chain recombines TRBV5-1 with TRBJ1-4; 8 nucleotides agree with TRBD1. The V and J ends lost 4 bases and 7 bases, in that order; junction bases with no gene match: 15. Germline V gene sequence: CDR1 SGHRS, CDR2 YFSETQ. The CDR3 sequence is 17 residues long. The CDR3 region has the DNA TGCGCCAGCAGCCCTAGCCCAACCTGGACAGGGACTGAAAAACTGTTTTTT. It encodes CASSPSPTWTGTEKLFF.

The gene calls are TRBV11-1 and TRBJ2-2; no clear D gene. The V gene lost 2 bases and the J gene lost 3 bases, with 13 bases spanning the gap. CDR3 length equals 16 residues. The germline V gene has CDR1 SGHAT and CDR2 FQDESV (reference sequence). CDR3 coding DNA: TGTGCCAGCAGCTTAAATCGCGGAACCTACACCGGGGAGCTGTTTTTT. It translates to CASSLNRGTYTGELFF.

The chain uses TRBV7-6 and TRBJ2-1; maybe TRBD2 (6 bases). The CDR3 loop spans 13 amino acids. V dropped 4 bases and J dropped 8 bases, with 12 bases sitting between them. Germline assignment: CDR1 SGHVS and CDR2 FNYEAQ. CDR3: CASSSRGGDEQFF. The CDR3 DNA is TGTGCCAGCAGCTCCCGGGGCGGGGATGAGCAGTTCTTC. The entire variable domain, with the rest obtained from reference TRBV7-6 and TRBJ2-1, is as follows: GAGVSQSPRYKVTKRGQDVALRCDPISGHVSLYWYRQALGQGPEFLTYFNYEAQQDKSGLPNDRFSAERPEGSISTLTIQRTEQRDSAMYRCASSSRGGDEQFFGPGTRLTVL.

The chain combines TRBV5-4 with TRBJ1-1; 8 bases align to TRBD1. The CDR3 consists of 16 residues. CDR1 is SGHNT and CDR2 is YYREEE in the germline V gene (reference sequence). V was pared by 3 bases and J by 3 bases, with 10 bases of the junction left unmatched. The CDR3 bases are TGTGCCAGCAGCTCGCATCTACAGGGGGGTGACACTGAAGCTTTCTTT. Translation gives CASSSHLQGGDTEAFF.

CDR3 sequence reads: CASSGTSGTGTMTKNIQYF. For the CDR3, the DNA is TGTGCCAGCAGTGGGACATCCGGGACAGGGACTATGACCAAAAACATTCAGTACTTC. J is TRBJ2-4 and V is TRBV28, with 9 bases fitting TRBD1. CDR1 and CDR2 from the germline V gene are MDHEN and SYDVKM. This CDR3 spans 19 amino acids. V lost 5 bases and J lost 2; bases outside the gene matches: 16. Using reference TRBV28 and TRBJ2-4 for the parts outside the CDR3, the full variable domain is DVKVTQSSRYLVKRTGEKVFLECVQDMDHENMFWYRQDPGLGLRLIYFSYDVKMKEKGDIPEGYSVSREKKERFSLILESASTNQTSMYLCASSGTSGTGTMTKNIQYFGAGTRLSVL.

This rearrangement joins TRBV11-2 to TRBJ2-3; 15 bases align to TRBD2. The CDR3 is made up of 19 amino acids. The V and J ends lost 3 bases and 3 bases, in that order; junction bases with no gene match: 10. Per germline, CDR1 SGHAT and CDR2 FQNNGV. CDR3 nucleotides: TGTGCCAGCAGCTTGCTTGGGAGGACTAGCGGGGGGGCGACAGATACGCAGTATTTT. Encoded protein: CASSLLGRTSGGATDTQYF.

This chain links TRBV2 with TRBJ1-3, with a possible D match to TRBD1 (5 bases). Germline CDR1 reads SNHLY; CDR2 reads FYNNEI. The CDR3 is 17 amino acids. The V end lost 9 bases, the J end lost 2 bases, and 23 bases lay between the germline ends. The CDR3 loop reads CASGDSRSPLAGNTIYF. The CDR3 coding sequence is TGTGCCAGTGGAGACAGTCGTTCACCCTTAGCTGGAAACACCATATATTTT.

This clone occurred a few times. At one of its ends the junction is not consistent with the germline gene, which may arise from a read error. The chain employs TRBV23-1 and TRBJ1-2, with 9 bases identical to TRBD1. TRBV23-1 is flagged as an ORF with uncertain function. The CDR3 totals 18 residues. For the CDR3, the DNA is TGCGCCAGCTGTCAACTCGAGACAGGGGGTAAGGGGAACTATGGCTACACCTTC. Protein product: CASCQLETGGKGNYGYTF.

CDR3 in amino acids: CASRMDRALYNSPLHF. The DNA for the CDR3 is TGTGCCAGCAGGATGGACAGGGCTCTGTATAATTCACCCCTCCACTTT. This chain joins TRBV2 and TRBJ1-6, with 8 bases fitting TRBD1. The CDR3 spans 16 residues. From germline, CDR1 is SNHLY and CDR2 FYNNEI. The V gene end was trimmed by 6 bases and the J gene end by 4 bases; junction bases not matched to a gene: 8.

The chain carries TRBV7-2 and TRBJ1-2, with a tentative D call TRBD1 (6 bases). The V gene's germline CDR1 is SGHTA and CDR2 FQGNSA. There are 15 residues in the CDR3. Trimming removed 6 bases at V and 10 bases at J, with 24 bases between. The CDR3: CASSRDTSTARVYTF. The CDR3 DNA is TGTGCCAGCAGTCGGGACACCTCAACAGCTAGAGTCTACACCTTC.

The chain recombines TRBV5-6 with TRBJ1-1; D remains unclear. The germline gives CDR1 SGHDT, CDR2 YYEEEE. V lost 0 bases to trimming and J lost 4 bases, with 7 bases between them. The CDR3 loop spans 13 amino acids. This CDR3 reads CASSLGPITEAFF. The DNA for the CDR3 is TGTGCCAGCAGCTTGGGGCCGATCACTGAAGCTTTCTTT.